What follows are 25 T cell receptor beta chains derived from one specimen sequenced in a study of PD-L1 blockade in urothelial cancer. Using immunoSEQ multiplex PCR, the repertoire was profiled, and TCRdb retains in-frame clones only, with some absent. The repertoire holds about 73,000 clones, approximately 88% seen once, with less than 4% in the top ten. The source was PBMCs, collected around atezolizumab (anti-PD-L1) treatment. These receptors were taken from a man in his fifties or sixties with urothelial cancer.

The DNA of the CDR3 is TGTGCCAGCAACGGTAGCAATCAGCCCCAGCATTTT. It yields the protein CASNGSNQPQHF. The chain is built from TRBV11-3 and TRBJ1-5; D ambiguous. CDR3 length equals 12 residues. The ends were cut back, 7 bases at V and 0 bases at J, with 4 bases in the middle. The germline V gene has CDR1 SGHNT and CDR2 YENEEA.

The chain is built from TRBV27 and TRBJ1-5; D gene unclear. The CDR3 is made up of 14 amino acids. From germline, CDR1 is MNHEY and CDR2 SMNVEV (reference sequence). V shed 2 bases and J shed 4 bases, with 9 bases lying between them. The CDR3 loop is CASSLSVENQPQHF. CDR3 DNA: TGTGCCAGCAGTTTAAGTGTTGAGAATCAGCCCCAGCATTTT.

The chain recombines TRBV7-8 with TRBJ2-7, with D uncertain. The CDR3 loop spans 11 amino acids. Germline V lookup: CDR1 SGHVS, CDR2 FQNEAQ. Trimming took off 2 bases at V and 5 bases at J, with 4 bases between the two ends. In nucleotides, the CDR3 is TGTGCCAGCAGCTTATATAACGAGCAGTACTTC. Residues: CASSLYNEQYF.

The chain has TRBV6-5 and TRBJ2-7; D is possibly TRBD1 (6 bases). This CDR3 has 14 residues. Germline CDR1 is MNHEY and CDR2 is SVGAGI. Trimming removed 0 bases at V and 4 bases at J, with 10 bases between. CDR3 sequence: CASSYSTQGYEQYF. The CDR3 bases are TGTGCCAGCAGTTACTCGACCCAGGGGTACGAGCAGTACTTC.

This chain uses TRBV27 with TRBJ2-2, with D unresolved. With 4 bases removed from V and 2 bases from J, the gap between germline ends came to 2 bases. This CDR3 spans 12 amino acids. Germline CDR1 MNHEY, CDR2 SMNVEV (reference sequence). CDR3 in amino acids: CASSSNTGELFF. In DNA, the CDR3 is TGTGCCAGCAGTTCTAACACCGGGGAGCTGTTTTTT.

The chain uses TRBV27 and TRBJ2-7, with D unclear. V gave up 2 bases and J gave up 2 bases, with 7 bases separating them. CDR1 is MNHEY, CDR2 SMNVEV, per germline (reference sequence). The CDR3 extends over 13 amino acids. The CDR3 bases are TGTGCCAGCAGTTTACGCGGAGCCTACGAGCAGTACTTC. This codes for CASSLRGAYEQYF.

The chain employs TRBV30 and TRBJ2-3; 9 bases are shared with TRBD2. The CDR3 contains 17 residues. CDR1 and CDR2 (germline): GTSNPN, SVGIG (reference sequence). V lost 0 bases, J lost 2 bases, and 9 bases stayed unmatched. CDR3 nucleotides: TGTGCCTGGAGTGTACCCGGGCGGGGGGGCATCACAGATACGCAGTATTTT. This encodes CAWSVPGRGGITDTQYF.

The chain recombines TRBV7-9 with TRBJ2-7; tentatively, D is TRBD2 (7 bases). The CDR3 is made up of 15 amino acids. Germline CDR1 and CDR2: SEHNR and FQNEAQ (reference sequence). V lost 0 bases to trimming and J lost 6 bases, with 15 bases between them. CDR3 nucleotide sequence: TGTGCCAGCAGCTTAGCGTCGGGGGGCGCTTCCGAGCAGTACTTC. It is translated as CASSLASGGASEQYF.

The CDR3 here is CASSYSRGSTDTQYF. Written as DNA, the CDR3 is TGTGCCAGCAGTTACTCGAGAGGTTCCACAGATACGCAGTATTTT. The chain joins TRBV6-5 to TRBJ2-3; no clear D gene. CDR3 size: 15 residues. The V and J ends lost 0 bases and 2 bases respectively, with 9 bases between them. In germline, CDR1 is MNHEY, CDR2 SVGAGI.

The rearrangement joins TRBV6-1 to TRBJ1-2; 10 positions match TRBD1. The junction had 6 bases not matched to a gene; V was cut back by 6 bases and J by 2 bases. There are 15 residues in the CDR3. CDR1 is MNHNS, CDR2 SASEGT, per germline. Here the CDR3 DNA reads TGTGCCAGCAGCCAGACAGGGGGCGCGAACTATGGCTACACCTTC. Translation gives CASSQTGGANYGYTF.

V gene TRBV5-1 combines with J gene TRBJ2-1, with 11 bases fitting TRBD2. Germline CDR1 reads SGHRS; CDR2 reads YFSETQ. Trimming took 0 bases from V and 4 from J; bases not matched to a gene: 3. This CDR3 comprises 16 residues. The CDR3 region has the DNA TGCGCCAGCAGCTTGGCGGCTAGCGGGGGGTACAATGAGCAGTTCTTC. Its protein is CASSLAASGGYNEQFF.

This chain connects TRBV6-1 to TRBJ2-3; maybe TRBD1 (5 bases). The CDR3 has 16 residues. Per the germline V gene, CDR1 is MNHNS and CDR2 is SASEGT. V was pared by 4 bases and J by 2 bases, with 16 bases between. CDR3 protein: CASSAEAGISTDTQYF. The CDR3 nucleotides read TGTGCCAGCAGTGCCGAGGCAGGGATCTCCACAGATACGCAGTATTTT.

The chain links TRBV9 to TRBJ2-3; 10 nucleotides match TRBD1. V lost 3 bases, J lost 6 bases, and 7 bases stayed unmatched. Germline-derived CDR1 and CDR2 are SGDLS and YYNGEE. The CDR3 is made up of 15 amino acids. The CDR3 loop reads CASSARQGAGDTQYF. The DNA of the CDR3 is TGTGCCAGCAGCGCCAGACAGGGGGCGGGGGATACGCAGTATTTT.

The rearrangement uses TRBV4-1 and TRBJ1-1; D is unresolved. This CDR3 contains 15 residues. V was shortened by 0 bases and J by 1 base, with 9 bases between the two germline ends. Germline CDR1 reads MGHRA; CDR2 reads YSYEKL. In DNA form, the CDR3 reads TGCGCCAGCAGCCAAGATGCGCCAGGGAACACTGAAGCTTTCTTT. Its translation: CASSQDAPGNTEAFF.

J is TRBJ1-1 and V is TRBV6-1; D not certain. The CDR3 is 15 amino acids. CDR1 and CDR2 (germline): MNHNS, SASEGT. Trimming pared 4 bases from V and 1 base from J, leaving 13 bases between. CDR3 loop: CASSAMVWSNTEAFF. CDR3 in DNA: TGTGCCAGCAGTGCTATGGTCTGGTCGAACACTGAAGCTTTCTTT.

This clone occurred a few times. The V call is TRBV5-4, the J call TRBJ2-1; no clear D. CDR1 and CDR2 (germline): SGHNT, YYREEE (reference sequence). Between the trimmed V and J ends, which lost 3 bases and 10 bases, there was a span of 20 bases. This CDR3 is built from 15 residues. This CDR3 is CASSSPLVGGGEQFF. The CDR3 nucleotides read TGTGCCAGCAGCTCACCCCTTGTAGGCGGCGGAGAGCAGTTCTTC.

The gene calls are TRBV7-2 and TRBJ1-1, with 7 nucleotides matching TRBD1. Germline V gene lookup returns CDR1 SGHTA and CDR2 FQGNSA. This CDR3 comprises 16 residues. V gave up 0 bases and J gave up 6 bases; unmatched junction bases: 10. CDR3 DNA: TGTGCCAGCAGCTTAGCGACCGGTCAGGGGGTCCCTGAAGCTTTCTTT. Encoded protein: CASSLATGQGVPEAFF.

The rearrangement uses TRBV7-3 and TRBJ2-1; D is unresolved. The CDR3 contains 16 residues. V was cut by 0 bases and J by 8 bases, with 17 bases left in between. CDR1 is SGHTA and CDR2 is FQGTGA in the germline V gene. The CDR3 spells CASSLTGSLARDEQFF. The CDR3 bases are TGTGCCAGCAGCTTAACCGGCAGCCTGGCCCGGGATGAGCAGTTCTTC.

V and J are TRBV15 and TRBJ2-5; TRBD2 is a possible D gene (6 bases). V shed 1 base and J shed 4 bases, with 10 bases lying between them. Germline V CDR1 and CDR2: LNHNV, YYDKDF (reference sequence). The CDR3 covers 14 residues. As DNA, the CDR3 is TGTGCCACCAGCAGAGTTCTCGGGAGAGAGACCCAGTACTTC. Its protein is CATSRVLGRETQYF.

This clone was found once. This chain connects TRBV9 to TRBJ2-5; 14 nucleotides line up with TRBD2. The length of the CDR3 is 18 residues. J lost 8 bases, V lost 0 bases, and 12 bases had no gene match. CDR1 and CDR2 from the germline V gene are SGDLS and YYNGEE. Written as DNA, the CDR3 is TGTGCCAGCAGCGTAGCTACGACACCGGGACTAGCGGGGGAAACCCAGTACTTC. It encodes CASSVATTPGLAGETQYF.

The chain is built from TRBV7-9 and TRBJ2-5, with 7 positions matching TRBD2. Losses at the gene ends were 1 base for V and 6 bases for J; bases not matched to a gene: 5. Germline CDR1 reads SEHNR; CDR2 reads FQNEAQ (reference sequence). The CDR3 runs to 14 residues. The DNA of the CDR3 is TGTGCCAGCAGCTTAGGGACTAGTTCGCAGACCCAGTACTTC. It is translated as CASSLGTSSQTQYF.

The chain links TRBV19 to TRBJ2-7; D might be TRBD2 (5 bases). V was pared by 3 bases and J by 3 bases, with 18 bases between. The CDR3 has 16 residues. In germline, CDR1 is LNHDA, CDR2 SQIVND (reference sequence). CDR3 sequence (DNA): TGTGCCAGTAGTATCTCCTACGGGGTAAATCGCTACGAGCAGTACTTC. This gives the protein CASSISYGVNRYEQYF.

The chain links TRBV7-9 to TRBJ2-3; D call uncertain. The germline V and J ends were trimmed by 1 base and 6 bases, with 11 bases remaining between them. The CDR3 length is 14 residues. CDR1 is SEHNR, CDR2 FQNEAQ, per germline (reference sequence). This CDR3 is CASSLVAAHDTQYF. CDR3 coding DNA: TGTGCCAGCAGCTTAGTCGCGGCGCACGATACGCAGTATTTT.

The chain links TRBV19 to TRBJ1-1; D is unclear. Germline CDR1 is LNHDA and CDR2 is SQIVND (reference sequence). The CDR3 has 13 residues. V lost 3 bases to trimming and J lost 1 base, with 6 bases between them. CDR3 DNA sequence: TGTGCCAGTAGTATTAGAACGAACACTGAAGCTTTCTTT. The encoded protein is CASSIRTNTEAFF.

This clone was detected only once. The chain links TRBV28 to TRBJ1-5; TRBD1 might be the D (5 bases). Germline-derived CDR1 and CDR2 are MDHEN and SYDVKM. Between the trimmed V and J ends, which lost 5 bases and 3 bases, there was a span of 11 bases. There are 14 residues in the CDR3. The CDR3 protein is CASSRQNLNQPQHF. The CDR3 DNA sequence: TGTGCCAGCAGTCGACAGAACCTCAATCAGCCCCAGCATTTT.